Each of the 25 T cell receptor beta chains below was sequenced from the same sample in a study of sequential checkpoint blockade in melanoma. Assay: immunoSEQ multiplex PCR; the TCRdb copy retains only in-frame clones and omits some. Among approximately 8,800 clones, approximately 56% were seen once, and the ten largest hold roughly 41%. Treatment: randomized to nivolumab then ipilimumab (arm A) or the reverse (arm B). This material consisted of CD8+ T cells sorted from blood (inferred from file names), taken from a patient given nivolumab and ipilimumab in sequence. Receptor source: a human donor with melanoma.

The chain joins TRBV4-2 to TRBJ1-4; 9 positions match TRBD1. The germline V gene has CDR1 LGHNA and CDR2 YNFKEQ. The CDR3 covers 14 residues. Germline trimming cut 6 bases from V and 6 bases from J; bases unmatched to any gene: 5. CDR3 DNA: TGTGCCAGCAGACTGGACAGGGGTGATGAAAAACTGTTTTTT. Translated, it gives CASRLDRGDEKLFF.

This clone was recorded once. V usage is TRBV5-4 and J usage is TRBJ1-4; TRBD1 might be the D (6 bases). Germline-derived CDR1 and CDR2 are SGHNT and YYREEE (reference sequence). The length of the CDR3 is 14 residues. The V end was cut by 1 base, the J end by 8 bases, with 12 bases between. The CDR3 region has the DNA TGTGCCAGCAGCTTGAAGGGGGAGGGCGAAAAACTGTTTTTT. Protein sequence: CASSLKGEGEKLFF. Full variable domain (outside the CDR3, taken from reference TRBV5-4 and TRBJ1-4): ETGVTQSPTHLIKTRGQQVTLRCSSQSGHNTVSWYQQALGQGPQFIFQYYREEENGRGNFPPRFSGLQFPNYSSELNVNALELDDSALYLCASSLKGEGEKLFFGSGTQLSVL.

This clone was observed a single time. The CDR3, as DNA: TGTGCCAGCAGTTACTCGTCTACCCTCTCCTACGAGCAGTACTTC. This codes for CASSYSSTLSYEQYF. V usage is TRBV6-6 and J usage is TRBJ2-7; D remains unclear. The CDR3 totals 15 residues. V shed 0 bases and J shed 0 bases, with 9 bases lying between them. Per germline, CDR1 MNHNY and CDR2 SVGAGI (reference sequence).

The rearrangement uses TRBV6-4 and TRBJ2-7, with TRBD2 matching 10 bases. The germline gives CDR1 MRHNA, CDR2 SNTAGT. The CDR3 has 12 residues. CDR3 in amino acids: CARAGGPYEQYF. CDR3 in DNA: TGTGCGCGAGCGGGGGGGCCCTACGAGCAGTACTTC.

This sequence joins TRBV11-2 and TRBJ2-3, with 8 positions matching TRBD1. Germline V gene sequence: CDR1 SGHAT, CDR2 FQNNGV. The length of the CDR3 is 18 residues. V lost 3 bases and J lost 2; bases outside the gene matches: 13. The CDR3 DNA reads TGTGCCAGCAGCTTCGACAGGACAGGGCGACGGGACACAGATACGCAGTATTTT. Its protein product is CASSFDRTGRRDTDTQYF. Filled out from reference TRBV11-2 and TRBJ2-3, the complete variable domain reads EAGVAQSPRYKIIEKRQSVAFWCNPISGHATLYWYQQILGQGPKLLIQFQNNGVVDDSQLPKDRFSAERLKGVDSTLKIQPAKLEDSAVYLCASSFDRTGRRDTDTQYFGPGTRLTVL.

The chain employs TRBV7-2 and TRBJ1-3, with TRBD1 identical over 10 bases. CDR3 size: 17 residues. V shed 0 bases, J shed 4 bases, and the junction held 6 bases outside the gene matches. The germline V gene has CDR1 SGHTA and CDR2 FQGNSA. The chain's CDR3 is CASSLALGTGEGNTIYF. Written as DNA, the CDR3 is TGTGCCAGCAGCTTAGCGCTCGGGACAGGGGAGGGAAACACCATATATTTT.

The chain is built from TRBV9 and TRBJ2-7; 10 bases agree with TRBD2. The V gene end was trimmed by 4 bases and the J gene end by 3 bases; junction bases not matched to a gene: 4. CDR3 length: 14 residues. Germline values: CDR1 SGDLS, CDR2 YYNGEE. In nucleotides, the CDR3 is TGTGCCAGCAGCTTTAGCGGGGGGCTCTACGAGCAGTACTTC. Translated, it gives CASSFSGGLYEQYF.

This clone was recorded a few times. The CDR3 DNA is TGTGCCAGCAGCTCATTACAGGGGAACACCGGGGAGCTGTTTTTT. It translates to CASSSLQGNTGELFF. The chain employs TRBV5-6 and TRBJ2-2; D may be TRBD1 (6 bases). The germline V gene has CDR1 SGHDT and CDR2 YYEEEE. The CDR3 runs to 15 residues. The ends were cut back, 3 bases at V and 1 base at J, with 10 bases in the middle.

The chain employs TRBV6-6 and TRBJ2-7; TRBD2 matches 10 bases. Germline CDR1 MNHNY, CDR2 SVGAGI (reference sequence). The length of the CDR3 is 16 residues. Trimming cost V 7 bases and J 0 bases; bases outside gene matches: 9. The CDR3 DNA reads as TGTGCCAGCAACGTAGCGGGGGGTCTTAGCTCCTACGAGCAGTACTTC. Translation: CASNVAGGLSSYEQYF.

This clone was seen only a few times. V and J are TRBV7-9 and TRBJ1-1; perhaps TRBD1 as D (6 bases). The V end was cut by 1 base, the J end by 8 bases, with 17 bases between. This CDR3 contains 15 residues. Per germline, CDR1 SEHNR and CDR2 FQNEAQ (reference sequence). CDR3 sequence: CASSLGGHTEREAFF. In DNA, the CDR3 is TGTGCCAGCAGCTTAGGGGGGCACACGGAGCGGGAAGCTTTCTTT.

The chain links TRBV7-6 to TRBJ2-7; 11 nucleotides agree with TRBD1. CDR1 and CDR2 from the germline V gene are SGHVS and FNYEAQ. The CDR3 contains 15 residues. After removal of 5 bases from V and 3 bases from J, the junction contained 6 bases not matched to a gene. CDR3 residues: CASSPGQGANYEQYF. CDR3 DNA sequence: TGTGCCAGCAGCCCTGGACAGGGGGCAAACTACGAGCAGTACTTC.

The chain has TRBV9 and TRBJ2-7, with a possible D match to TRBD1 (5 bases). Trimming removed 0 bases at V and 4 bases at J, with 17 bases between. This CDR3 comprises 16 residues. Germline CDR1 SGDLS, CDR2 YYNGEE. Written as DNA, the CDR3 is TGTGCCAGCAGCGTAGAAGGCAGGGCGGCCCTTTACGAGCAGTACTTC. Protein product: CASSVEGRAALYEQYF.

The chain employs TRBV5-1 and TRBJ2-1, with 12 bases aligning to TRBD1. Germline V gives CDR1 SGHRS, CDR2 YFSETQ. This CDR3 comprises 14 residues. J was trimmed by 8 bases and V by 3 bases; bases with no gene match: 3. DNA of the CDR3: TGCGCCAGCAGCTCGGGACAGGGGGCGGATGAGCAGTTCTTC. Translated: CASSSGQGADEQFF.

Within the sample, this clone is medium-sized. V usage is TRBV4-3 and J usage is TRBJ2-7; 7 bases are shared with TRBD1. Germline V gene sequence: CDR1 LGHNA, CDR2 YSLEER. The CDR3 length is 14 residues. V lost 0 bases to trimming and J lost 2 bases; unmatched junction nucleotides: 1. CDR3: CASSQETGTYEQYF. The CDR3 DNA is TGCGCCAGCAGCCAAGAGACAGGGACCTACGAGCAGTACTTC.

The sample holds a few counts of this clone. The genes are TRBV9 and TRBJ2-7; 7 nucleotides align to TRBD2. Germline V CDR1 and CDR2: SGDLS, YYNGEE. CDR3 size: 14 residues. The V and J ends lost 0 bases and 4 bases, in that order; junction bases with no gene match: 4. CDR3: CASSVGGGRYEQYF. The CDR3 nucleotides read TGTGCCAGCAGCGTAGGCGGGGGTAGGTACGAGCAGTACTTC. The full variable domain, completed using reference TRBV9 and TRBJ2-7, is DSGVTQTPKHLITATGQRVTLRCSPRSGDLSVYWYQQSLDQGLQFLIQYYNGEERAKGNILERFSAQQFPDLHSELNLSSLELGDSALYFCASSVGGGRYEQYFGPGTRLTVT.

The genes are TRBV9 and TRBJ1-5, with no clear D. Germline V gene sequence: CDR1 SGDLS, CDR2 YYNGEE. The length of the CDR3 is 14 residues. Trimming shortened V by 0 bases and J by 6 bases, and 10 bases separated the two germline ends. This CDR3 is CASSVAGSAQPQHF. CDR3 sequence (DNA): TGTGCCAGCAGCGTAGCGGGGAGTGCTCAGCCCCAGCATTTT.

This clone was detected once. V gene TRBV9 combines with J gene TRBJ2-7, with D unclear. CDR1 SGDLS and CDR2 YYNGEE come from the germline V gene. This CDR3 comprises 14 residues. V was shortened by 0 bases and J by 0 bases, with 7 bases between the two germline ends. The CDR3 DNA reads TGTGCCAGCAGCGTAGATTGGAGCTCCTACGAGCAGTACTTC. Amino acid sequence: CASSVDWSSYEQYF.

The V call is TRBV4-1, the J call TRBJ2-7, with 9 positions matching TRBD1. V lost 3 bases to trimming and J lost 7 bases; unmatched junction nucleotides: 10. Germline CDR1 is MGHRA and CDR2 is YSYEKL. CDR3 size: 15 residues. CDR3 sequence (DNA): TGCGCCAGCAGCCAGACCCTGGGACAGGGAGAGGAGCAGTACTTC. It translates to CASSQTLGQGEEQYF.

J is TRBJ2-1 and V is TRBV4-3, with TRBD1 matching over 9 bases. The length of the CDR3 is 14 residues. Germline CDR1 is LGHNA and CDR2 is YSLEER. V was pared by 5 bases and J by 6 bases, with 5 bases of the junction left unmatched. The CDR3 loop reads CASSLGQGINEQFF. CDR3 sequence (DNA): TGCGCCAGCAGCTTAGGACAGGGGATCAATGAGCAGTTCTTC.

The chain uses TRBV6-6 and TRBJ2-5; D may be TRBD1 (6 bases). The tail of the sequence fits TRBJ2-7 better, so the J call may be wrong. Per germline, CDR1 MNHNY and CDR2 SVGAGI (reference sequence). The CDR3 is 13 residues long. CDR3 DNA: TGTGCCAGCAGTTACCAGGGGACCTACGAGCAGTACTTC. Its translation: CASSYQGTYEQYF.

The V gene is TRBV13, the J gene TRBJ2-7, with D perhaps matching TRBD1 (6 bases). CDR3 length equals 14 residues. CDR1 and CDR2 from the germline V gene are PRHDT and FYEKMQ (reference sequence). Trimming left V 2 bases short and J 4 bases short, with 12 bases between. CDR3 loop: CASSLIRGGYEQYF. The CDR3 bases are TGTGCCAGCAGCTTAATCAGGGGCGGGTACGAGCAGTACTTC.

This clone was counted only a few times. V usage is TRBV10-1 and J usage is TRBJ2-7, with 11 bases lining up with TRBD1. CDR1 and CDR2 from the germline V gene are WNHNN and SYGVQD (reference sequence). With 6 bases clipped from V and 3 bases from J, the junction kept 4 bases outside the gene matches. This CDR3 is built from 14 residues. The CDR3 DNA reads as TGCGCCAGCAGCGCCGGGACAGGGGGCTACGAGCAGTACTTC. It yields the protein CASSAGTGGYEQYF.

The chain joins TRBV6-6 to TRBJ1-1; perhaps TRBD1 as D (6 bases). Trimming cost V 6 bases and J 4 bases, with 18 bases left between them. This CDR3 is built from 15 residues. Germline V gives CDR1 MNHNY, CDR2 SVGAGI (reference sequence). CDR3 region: CASRLTSGGGTEAFF. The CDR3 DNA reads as TGTGCCAGCAGGCTTACGTCTGGGGGCGGCACTGAAGCTTTCTTT.

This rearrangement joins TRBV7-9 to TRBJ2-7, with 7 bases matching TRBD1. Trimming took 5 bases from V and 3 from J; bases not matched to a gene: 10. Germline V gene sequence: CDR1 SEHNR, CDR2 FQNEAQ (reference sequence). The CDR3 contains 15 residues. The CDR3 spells CASSQLGGANYEQYF. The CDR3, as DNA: TGTGCCAGCAGCCAATTAGGGGGCGCTAACTACGAGCAGTACTTC.

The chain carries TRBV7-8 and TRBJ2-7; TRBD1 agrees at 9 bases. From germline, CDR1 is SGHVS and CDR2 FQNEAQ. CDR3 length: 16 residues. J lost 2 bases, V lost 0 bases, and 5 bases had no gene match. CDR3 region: CASSLASGTGPYEQYF. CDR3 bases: TGTGCCAGCAGCTTAGCGTCAGGGACAGGGCCCTACGAGCAGTACTTC.